Listed here are 2 T cell receptor beta chains from one sample, sequenced in a study of blood T cell repertoires in COVID-19. Only in-frame clones appear in the TCRdb table, and some are missing; sequencing was by immunoSEQ multiplex PCR. The sample carries fewer than 300,000 clones, about 76% recorded once. The sequencing sample was made of peripheral blood. The receptors here all came from a woman between 55 and 75 years old with active or convalescent COVID-19.

In this sample, this clone turned up a few times. The V call is TRBV6-5, the J call TRBJ1-1; a possible D gene is TRBD1 (6 bases). The CDR3 is 13 amino acids. CDR1 is MNHEY, CDR2 SVGAGI, per germline. Deletions cut 2 bases from V and 11 bases from J, with 15 bases between. In DNA form, the CDR3 reads TGTGCCAGCAGTTACGGACAGCACCAGCCGGCTTTCTTT. Translating it yields CASSYGQHQPAFF.

The rearrangement links TRBV19 to TRBJ1-2; the D is unclear. CDR3 length equals 12 residues. Germline V CDR1 and CDR2: LNHDA, SQIVND (reference sequence). The V end lost 6 bases, the J end lost 2 bases, and 7 bases lay between the germline ends. This CDR3 is CASRDLNYGYTF. The CDR3 DNA is TGTGCCAGTAGGGACTTAAACTATGGCTACACCTTC.